One and the same sample provided the 2 T cell receptor beta chains below, sequenced in a study of T-cell memory formation after mild COVID-19. TCRdb ran MiXCR on the 5' RACE reads and lists one entry per CDR3 protein. Counted here are 100,000 to 120,000 distinct CDR3 sequences, 20% to 25% occurring once; the ten biggest clones make up around 40%. Material: PBMCs or a T cell subset sorted from them (not recorded which). The receptors were sampled from a man between 18 and 29 years old who had mild COVID-19 (a few samples of this study predate the infection). Cell type and time point are not known.

Concerning this clonotype: At one of its ends the junction is not consistent with the germline gene, which may arise from a read error. The V call is TRBV7-3, the J call TRBJ1-5; a weak D match, TRBD1 (6 bases). The CDR3 consists of 17 residues. Germline-derived CDR1 and CDR2 are SGHTA and FQGTGA. The CDR3 loop is CASSLTTGTWRGQPQHF. The CDR3 DNA reads as TGTGCCAGCAGTTTAACCACCGGGACATGGAGGGGCCAGCCCCAGCATTTT.

The table lists this clonotype with many counts. The chain combines TRBV12-3 or TRBV12-4 with TRBJ2-2; D is ambiguous. This CDR3 has 14 residues. V was cut by 6 bases and J by 6 bases, with 14 bases left in between. The CDR3 DNA reads as TGTGCCAGCAGCCTACCTCTAGTCCCCGGGGAGCTGTTTTTT. It encodes CASSLPLVPGELFF.